The source of this T cell receptor (beta chain) is a study of T cell responses to AZD1222 COVID-19 vaccine. Looking at the study overall: Timing groups of about 4 and about 12 weeks for second doses were pooled.

Overall study results and limits: As reported, nearly half of all spike-specific TCRs target variant regions that are unmutated.

Assay: immunoSEQ multiplex PCR; the TCRdb copy retains only in-frame clones and omits some. In the table there are approximately 100,000 clones, nearly 95% of which are singletons. This CDR3 is 11 amino acids long. The V end lost 3 bases, the J end lost 1 base, and 0 bases lay between the germline ends. From germline, CDR1 is LNHDA and CDR2 SQIVND (reference sequence). A single count supports this clone. Its specificity is not known. Specimen: peripheral blood, collected on day 0 of AZD1222 vaccination. This sequence originates from an adult in good health. V and J are TRBV19 and TRBJ2-5; D not resolved. In DNA, the CDR3 is TGTGCCAGTAGTATCCAAGAGACCCAGTACTTC. Amino acids: CASSIQETQYF.